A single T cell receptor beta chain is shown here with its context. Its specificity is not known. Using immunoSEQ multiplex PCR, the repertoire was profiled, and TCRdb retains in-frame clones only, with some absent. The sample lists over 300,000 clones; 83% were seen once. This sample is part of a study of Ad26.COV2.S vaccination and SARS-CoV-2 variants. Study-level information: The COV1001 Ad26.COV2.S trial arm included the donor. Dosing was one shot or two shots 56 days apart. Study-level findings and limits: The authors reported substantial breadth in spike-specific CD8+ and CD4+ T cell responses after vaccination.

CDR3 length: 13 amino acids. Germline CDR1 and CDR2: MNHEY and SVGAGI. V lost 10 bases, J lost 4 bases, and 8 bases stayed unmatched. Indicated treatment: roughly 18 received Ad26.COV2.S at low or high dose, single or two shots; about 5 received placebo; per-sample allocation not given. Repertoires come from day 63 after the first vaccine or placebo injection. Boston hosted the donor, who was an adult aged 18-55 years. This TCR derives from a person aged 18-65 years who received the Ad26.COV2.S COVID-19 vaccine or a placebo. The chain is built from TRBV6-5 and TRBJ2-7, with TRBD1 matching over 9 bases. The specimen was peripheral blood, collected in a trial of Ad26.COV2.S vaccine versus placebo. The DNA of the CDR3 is TGTGCCATGGGGACAGGGAAAAGTTACGAGCAGTACTTC. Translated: CAMGTGKSYEQYF.